One sample yielded the 10 T cell receptor beta chains listed below, sequenced in a study of OX40 agonist ivuxolimab in advanced cancers. Generated by immunoSEQ multiplex PCR, the TCRdb table keeps only in-frame clones and is missing some. Of some 16,000 clones listed, roughly 65% were seen once; the top ten hold 35% to 40%. Sequenced material: CD4+ or CD8+ T cells sorted from blood, taken in a trial of the OX40 agonist ivuxolimab. These receptors were taken from an adult with an advanced solid tumor such as melanoma, head and neck, liver or kidney cancer.

This clone was found once. This rearrangement joins TRBV9 to TRBJ2-1; TRBD2 agrees at 15 bases. The CDR3 runs 17 residues. Trimming cost V 3 bases and J 5 bases; bases outside gene matches: 6. Germline CDR1 and CDR2: SGDLS and YYNGEE. The CDR3 loop is CASSAGLAGGNDNEQFF. The CDR3 coding sequence is TGTGCCAGCAGCGCTGGACTAGCGGGAGGGAATGACAATGAGCAGTTCTTC. Combining the CDR3 with reference TRBV9 and TRBJ2-1 gives the whole variable domain DSGVTQTPKHLITATGQRVTLRCSPRSGDLSVYWYQQSLDQGLQFLIQYYNGEERAKGNILERFSAQQFPDLHSELNLSSLELGDSALYFCASSAGLAGGNDNEQFFGPGTRLTVL.

This clone was seen only a few times. The chain employs TRBV10-3 and TRBJ2-3, with D uncertain. CDR3 length: 14 residues. Trimming removed 3 bases from V and 2 bases from J, with 9 bases in between. Germline values: CDR1 ENHRY, CDR2 SYGVKD. The CDR3 DNA reads as TGTGCCATCAGTGATCGTGAAAACACAGATACGCAGTATTTT. It specifies CAISDRENTDTQYF.

This clone was observed a handful of times. The identical CDR3 is also encoded by other nucleotide sequences in the sample. The chain has TRBV5-1 and TRBJ2-7; 7 bases line up with TRBD2. Germline V gives CDR1 SGHRS, CDR2 YFSETQ. The CDR3 length is 14 residues. Trimming cost V 0 bases and J 2 bases; bases outside gene matches: 2. The CDR3 nucleotides read TGCGCCAGCAGCTTGGCGGGAGGTACCTACGAGCAGTACTTC. This translates into CASSLAGGTYEQYF.

The CDR3 is CASSEDIVPGTDTQYF. CDR3 coding DNA: TGTGCCAGCAGCGAGGACATCGTACCGGGCACAGATACGCAGTATTTT. V usage is TRBV21-1 and J usage is TRBJ2-3; the table names TRBD1, a call not compared with the DNA. TRBV21-1 is a pseudogene segment. The CDR3 length is 16 residues.

The gene calls are TRBV6-5 and TRBJ1-2, with a possible D match to TRBD1 (5 bases). The germline CDR1 and CDR2 sequences are MNHEY and SVGAGI. Trimming removed 6 bases from V and 0 bases from J, with 14 bases in between. The CDR3 loop spans 15 amino acids. The CDR3 sequence: CASRRVGTSNYGYTF. The CDR3 DNA sequence: TGTGCCAGCAGACGCGTAGGGACTTCTAACTATGGCTACACCTTC.

The chain links TRBV14 to TRBJ1-2, with D perhaps TRBD1 (5 bases). The CDR3 is 13 residues long. Germline CDR1 is SGHDN and CDR2 is FVKESK. V was trimmed by 4 bases and J by 2 bases, leaving 8 bases between them. CDR3 bases: TGTGCCAGCAGCCCGACAGTGAACTATGGCTACACCTTC. It yields the protein CASSPTVNYGYTF.

V gene TRBV27 combines with J gene TRBJ2-7; TRBD1 matches 7 bases. The CDR3 totals 15 residues. CDR1 is MNHEY, CDR2 SMNVEV, per germline (reference sequence). With V trimmed by 5 bases and J by 3 bases, 10 bases remained unmatched. For the CDR3, the DNA is TGTGCCAGCAGTCCTTATCAGGGGGACCTCTACGAGCAGTACTTC. Translating it yields CASSPYQGDLYEQYF.

This clone came up a few times. The chain combines TRBV7-9 with TRBJ2-7; D is unresolved. Per germline, CDR1 SEHNR and CDR2 FQNEAQ (reference sequence). This CDR3 is 13 amino acids long. Trimming left V 1 base short and J 2 bases short, with 6 bases between. In nucleotides, the CDR3 is TGTGCCAGCAGCTTAGAGACCCCCTACGAGCAGTACTTC. Protein sequence: CASSLETPYEQYF.

This chain links TRBV7-9 with TRBJ2-3, with D perhaps matching TRBD2 (6 bases). The length of the CDR3 is 16 residues. Trimming took 5 bases from V and 7 from J, leaving 22 bases between them. Germline-derived CDR1 and CDR2 are SEHNR and FQNEAQ (reference sequence). CDR3 amino acids: CASSPSEVLAPNTQYF. CDR3 nucleotide sequence: TGTGCCAGCAGCCCCTCCGAGGTCCTAGCGCCAAATACGCAGTATTTT.

This clone was observed a handful of times. The chain couples TRBV27 to TRBJ2-7; tentative D call: TRBD2 (5 bases). Trimming left V 11 bases short and J 0 bases short, with 8 bases between. Germline V CDR1 and CDR2: MNHEY, SMNVEV (reference sequence). The CDR3 contains 11 residues. CDR3 nucleotide sequence: TGTGCCGTAGCGAGCTCCTACGAGCAGTACTTC. It encodes CAVASSYEQYF.